A selection of T cell receptor beta chains follows, all from one sample in a study of control samples from healthy donors and cancer patients. TCRdb keeps only in-frame clones here, not all; method: immunoSEQ multiplex PCR. Altogether about 83,000 clones are present, around 91% being singletons, with the ten largest covering 15% to 19%. Sequenced material: blood. The receptor set was obtained from a man aged 30 to 39 in good health. Each CDR3 is given with its conserved first and last residue. Fields, in order: V gene, D gene, J gene, clone size, CDR3 protein, CDR3 DNA. D genes are given only for firm matches. Clone size is stated in some rows and not others, as once, few, many or a class when expanded.

V: TRBV7-9
D: TRBD1
J: TRBJ1-1
size: NA
CDR3: CASSPENRGAFF
DNA: TGTGCCAGCAGCCCAGAGAACAGGGGGGCTTTCTTT

V: TRBV28
D: TRBD2
J: TRBJ2-1
size: NA
CDR3: CASNLAGRFYNEQFF
DNA: TGTGCCAGCAACTTAGCGGGACGCTTCTACAATGAGCAGTTCTTC

V: TRBV29-1
D: TRBD2
J: TRBJ2-7
size: NA
CDR3: CSVEDQRGASYEQYF
DNA: TGCAGCGTTGAAGATCAGCGGGGGGCCTCCTACGAGCAGTACTTC

V: TRBV14
D: NA
J: TRBJ2-1
size: NA
CDR3: CASSPGTGRYNEQFF
DNA: TGTGCCAGCAGCCCAGGGACGGGAAGATACAATGAGCAGTTCTTC

V: TRBV5-4
D: TRBD1
J: TRBJ1-4
size: NA
CDR3: CASSRDRGSEKLFF
DNA: TGTGCCAGCAGCCGGGACAGGGGTTCTGAAAAACTGTTTTTT

V: TRBV2
D: TRBD2
J: TRBJ2-5
size: once
CDR3: CASRDSGAILTQYF
DNA: TGTGCCAGCAGGGATAGCGGGGCTATTTTAACCCAGTACTTC

V: TRBV4-3
D: NA
J: TRBJ2-5
size: NA
CDR3: CASSPWAGAVGTQYF
DNA: TGCGCCAGCAGCCCCTGGGCCGGGGCCGTCGGGACCCAGTACTTC

V: TRBV19
D: NA
J: TRBJ1-1
size: once
CDR3: CASSIHQGIEAFF
DNA: TGTGCCAGTAGTATCCACCAGGGAATAGAAGCTTTCTTT

V: TRBV27
D: TRBD1
J: TRBJ2-7
size: NA
CDR3: CASSWDSGGDQYF
DNA: TGTGCCAGCAGTTGGGACAGCGGAGGAGACCAGTACTTC

V: TRBV6-5
D: NA
J: TRBJ2-3
size: NA
CDR3: CASSYWQDASTDTQYF
DNA: TGTGCCAGCAGTTACTGGCAGGACGCTAGCACAGATACGCAGTATTTT

V: TRBV23-1
D: NA
J: TRBJ2-1
size: NA
CDR3: CASSQTRGREHGEQFF
DNA: TGCGCCAGCAGCCAAACTCGGGGACGGGAGCACGGTGAGCAGTTCTTC

V: TRBV5-1
D: NA
J: TRBJ2-7
size: NA
CDR3: CASSLARRTSYEQYF
DNA: TGCGCCAGCAGCTTGGCTAGGCGTACGTCCTACGAGCAGTACTTC

V: TRBV4-1
D: NA
J: TRBJ1-5
size: NA
CDR3: CASSQDPTKPLSGNQPQHF
DNA: TGCGCCAGCAGCCAAGACCCGACAAAACCCCTTTCCGGCAATCAGCCCCAGCATTTT

V: TRBV9
D: NA
J: TRBJ1-3
size: NA
CDR3: CASSVVSVVPGNTIYF
DNA: TGTGCCAGCAGCGTAGTTAGTGTTGTACCCGGAAACACCATATATTTT

V: TRBV18
D: NA
J: TRBJ2-1
size: NA
CDR3: CASSKLGASVGFF
DNA: TGTGCCAGCTCCAAACTAGGAGCCTCGGTGGGTTTCTTC

V: TRBV19
D: NA
J: TRBJ2-2
size: NA
CDR3: CASKPQGIGELFF
DNA: TGTGCCAGTAAACCTCAGGGCATCGGGGAGCTGTTTTTT

V: TRBV4-1
D: TRBD1
J: TRBJ2-3
size: NA
CDR3: CASSLSGTGGVDTQYF
DNA: TGCGCCAGCAGCCTATCCGGGACAGGGGGGGTGGATACGCAGTATTTT

V: TRBV28
D: TRBD2
J: TRBJ2-1
size: NA
CDR3: CASSLGLGGSAYNEQFF
DNA: TGTGCCAGCAGTTTGGGGCTCGGGGGGAGCGCCTACAATGAGCAGTTCTTC

V: TRBV7-2
D: TRBD1
J: TRBJ1-2
size: NA
CDR3: CASSSDRGRVGYTF
DNA: TGTGCCAGCAGCTCGGACAGGGGGCGAGTTGGCTACACCTTC

V: TRBV12-3/TRBV12-4
D: NA
J: TRBJ2-7
size: NA
CDR3: CASSLSPVEQYF
DNA: TGTGCCAGCAGTTTAAGCCCCGTCGAGCAGTACTTC

V: TRBV12-2
D: NA
J: TRBJ1-1
size: NA
CDR3: CASRLATPARTPPRTEAFF
DNA: TGTGCAAGTCGCTTAGCTACCCCTGCTCGTACACCCCCGAGGACTGAAGCTTTCTTT

V: TRBV4-1
D: NA
J: TRBJ2-1
size: once
CDR3: CASSLTGTAGYNEQFF
DNA: TGCGCCAGCAGCCTAACCGGGACTGCGGGGTACAATGAGCAGTTCTTC

V: TRBV5-1
D: NA
J: TRBJ2-2
size: NA
CDR3: CASSSQGVTNTGELFF
DNA: TGCGCCAGCAGCTCCCAGGGTGTCACGAACACCGGGGAGCTGTTTTTT

V: TRBV28
D: TRBD1
J: TRBJ1-2
size: NA
CDR3: CASSETGGLKGYTF
DNA: TGTGCCAGCAGCGAAACAGGGGGCTTAAAAGGCTACACCTTC

V: TRBV27
D: NA
J: TRBJ1-3
size: NA
CDR3: CASSLRFAGGNTIYF
DNA: TGTGCCAGCAGTTTAAGGTTTGCGGGAGGAAACACCATATATTTT

V: TRBV4-1
D: TRBD2
J: TRBJ2-1
size: NA
CDR3: CASSLGLAGGSYNEQFF
DNA: TGCGCCAGCAGCCTTGGACTAGCGGGGGGCTCCTACAATGAGCAGTTCTTC

V: TRBV5-4
D: NA
J: TRBJ2-3
size: NA
CDR3: CASSLDGSTDTQYF
DNA: TGTGCCAGCAGCTTGGATGGGAGCACAGATACGCAGTATTTT

V: TRBV15
D: TRBD2
J: TRBJ2-7
size: NA
CDR3: CATRDTSGSYEQYF
DNA: TGTGCCACCAGGGATACTAGCGGCTCCTACGAGCAGTACTTC

V: TRBV28
D: NA
J: TRBJ1-2
size: NA
CDR3: CASSFWRDGYTF
DNA: TGTGCCAGCAGTTTTTGGCGAGATGGCTACACCTTC

V: TRBV9
D: NA
J: TRBJ2-3
size: NA
CDR3: CATNRDSTDTQYF
DNA: TGTGCCACCAACCGGGACAGCACAGATACGCAGTATTTT